This entry lists 14 T cell receptor beta chains sequenced from one sample in a study of cytomegalovirus exposure and HLA in healthy donors. The PCR had 60 Vbeta and 13 Jbeta primers. Produced via immunoSEQ multiplex PCR; TCRdb's table is partial and in-frame only. The sample has about 170,000 clones; approximately 73% are singletons. The sample consisted of PBMCs. Receptor source: a woman aged 18-30 years in good health and CMV-seropositive.

The rearrangement joins TRBV13 to TRBJ2-1, with TRBD2 matching 12 bases. Germline V CDR1 and CDR2: PRHDT, FYEKMQ (reference sequence). The V segment lost 5 bases and the J segment 4 bases; nucleotides outside the gene matches: 15. The CDR3 runs to 19 residues. The CDR3 DNA reads as TGTGCCAGCAGCCCTATTACTAGCGGGGGGTTTTCGGGGTACAATGAGCAGTTCTTC. As protein: CASSPITSGGFSGYNEQFF.

The chain has TRBV30 and TRBJ2-3, with 8 bases fitting TRBD2. Germline loops: CDR1 GTSNPN, CDR2 SVGIG (reference sequence). J lost 4 bases, V lost 0 bases, and 6 bases had no gene match. CDR3 length: 15 residues. The CDR3 region has the DNA TGTGCCTGGAGTGTCGGGGGGGCAAGATCAGATACGCAGTATTTT. Its protein is CAWSVGGARSDTQYF.

The chain has TRBV7-9 and TRBJ1-2; TRBD1 matches 9 bases. CDR1 is SEHNR, CDR2 FQNEAQ, per germline (reference sequence). J gave up 1 base and V 5 bases, and 8 bases lay outside the gene matches. This CDR3 spans 16 amino acids. As DNA, the CDR3 is TGTGCCAGCAGCGGGGGGGGACAGGGAGATAACTATGGCTACACCTTC. Translation gives CASSGGGQGDNYGYTF.

The V and J genes are TRBV9 and TRBJ2-7; 10 bases line up with TRBD1. There are 19 residues in the CDR3. Unmatched junction bases numbered 18, after V lost 4 bases and J lost 2 bases. CDR1 is SGDLS, CDR2 YYNGEE, per germline. CDR3 residues: CASSPRGGGQGVPPYEQYF. In DNA, the CDR3 is TGTGCCAGCAGCCCTCGAGGGGGAGGACAGGGGGTGCCCCCCTACGAGCAGTACTTC.

The V call is TRBV28, the J call TRBJ2-3; tentative D call: TRBD1 (5 bases). V lost 7 bases and J lost 2, with 16 bases in between. The CDR3 is 15 residues long. Germline lookup yields CDR1 MDHEN and CDR2 SYDVKM. The chain's CDR3 is CASTRERTFTDTQYF. The CDR3 DNA is TGTGCCAGCACAAGAGAGAGGACATTCACAGATACGCAGTATTTT.

The chain is built from TRBV5-6 and TRBJ2-7; 9 positions agree with TRBD1. The germline V gene encodes CDR1 SGHDT and CDR2 YYEEEE. V lost 1 base to trimming and J lost 0 bases; unmatched junction nucleotides: 5. The CDR3 is 16 amino acids. The CDR3: CASSLYGQGSSYEQYF. The CDR3 nucleotides are TGTGCCAGCAGCTTGTATGGACAGGGGAGCTCCTACGAGCAGTACTTC.

A few counts support this clone. The chain has TRBV6-5 and TRBJ1-1, with D possibly TRBD1 on 6 matching bases. Trimming pared 9 bases from V and 3 bases from J, leaving 14 bases between. The CDR3 is 13 residues long. The V gene's germline CDR1 is MNHEY and CDR2 SVGAGI. Here the CDR3 reads CASGYREDTEAFF. The CDR3 DNA reads TGTGCCAGTGGTTACAGGGAGGACACTGAAGCTTTCTTT.

The chain joins TRBV7-8 to TRBJ1-2; maybe TRBD1 (6 bases). CDR3 size: 12 residues. Trimming shortened V by 5 bases and J by 2 bases, and 6 bases separated the two germline ends. Germline V gene lookup returns CDR1 SGHVS and CDR2 FQNEAQ. The CDR3 loop reads CASSRGNYGYTF. The DNA for the CDR3 is TGTGCCAGCAGCAGGGGGAACTATGGCTACACCTTC.

CDR3 in amino acids: CASSQVRGEGTQYF. CDR3 nucleotide sequence: TGTGCCAGCAGCCAAGTTAGGGGCGAAGGGACCCAGTACTTC. This sequence joins TRBV4-2 and TRBJ2-5; weak D call: TRBD1 (5 bases). The ends were cut back, 1 base at V and 7 bases at J, with 13 bases in the middle. The CDR3 runs 14 residues. Per germline, CDR1 LGHNA and CDR2 YNFKEQ.

The V and J genes are TRBV5-6 and TRBJ1-1; a weak D match, TRBD1 (5 bases). This CDR3 has 14 residues. CDR1 and CDR2 from the germline V gene are SGHDT and YYEEEE. V was pared by 4 bases and J by 10 bases, with 20 bases between. As DNA, the CDR3 is TGTGCCAGCAGCCTGGGGGGAGGCAGGGCTGGAGCTTTCTTT. Protein product: CASSLGGGRAGAFF.

The rearrangement uses TRBV15 and TRBJ1-1; no reliable D call. Germline V gene sequence: CDR1 LNHNV, CDR2 YYDKDF (reference sequence). The CDR3 runs to 14 residues. Deletions cut 0 bases from V and 0 bases from J, with 5 bases between. CDR3 residues: CATSRDGLNTEAFF. The CDR3 DNA sequence: TGTGCCACCAGCAGAGACGGTTTGAACACTGAAGCTTTCTTT.

This chain connects TRBV5-1 to TRBJ2-3; tentatively, D is TRBD2 (6 bases). This CDR3 contains 16 residues. The V gene's germline CDR1 is SGHRS and CDR2 YFSETQ. Trimming removed 5 bases at V and 0 bases at J, with 16 bases between. The CDR3 protein is CASRQNGGISTDTQYF. Here the CDR3 DNA reads TGCGCCAGCAGGCAAAATGGGGGGATCAGCACAGATACGCAGTATTTT.

This clone was picked up one time. CDR3 sequence reads: CASSRGLAGDTQYF. CDR3 nucleotides: TGTGCCAGCAGCCGGGGACTAGCGGGAGATACGCAGTATTTT. This rearrangement joins TRBV11-2 to TRBJ2-3; 12 nucleotides agree with TRBD2. V lost 5 bases to trimming and J lost 5 bases; unmatched junction nucleotides: 2. Germline assignment: CDR1 SGHAT and CDR2 FQNNGV. CDR3 length: 14 amino acids.

This chain links TRBV19 with TRBJ1-1, with a possible D match to TRBD1 (6 bases). Trimming took 9 bases from V and 0 from J, leaving 14 bases between them. This CDR3 is 14 amino acids long. The germline V gene has CDR1 LNHDA and CDR2 SQIVND (reference sequence). The CDR3 region is CASNRQVMNTEAFF. The CDR3 nucleotides read TGTGCCAGCAATCGACAGGTTATGAACACTGAAGCTTTCTTT.